This T cell receptor (beta chain) was identified during a study of blood T cell repertoires in COVID-19. Study as a whole: The study drew acute and convalescent COVID-19 samples from the United States, Italy and Spain. T cells, B-cell-depleted T cells, or PBMCs provided the cDNA or gDNA that served as material.

This CDR3 is 14 amino acids long. V was clipped by 6 bases and J by 1 base, with 13 bases between them. Germline V CDR1 and CDR2: SQVTM, ANQGSEA. In the original workflow: It was from reference gene primer amplification that nucleated cell counts were estimated. Only in-frame clones appear in the TCRdb table, and some are missing; sequencing was by immunoSEQ multiplex PCR. From that table come the V and J calls and clone size; the DNA was used to work out D and trimming. This table has about 110,000 clones, around 78% appearing once. This chain connects TRBV29-1 to TRBJ1-5; possibly TRBD1 for D (6 bases). The clonotype was recovered from a woman aged 55-69 years with acute or convalescent COVID-19. Sequencing was performed on peripheral blood. CDR3 in DNA: TGCAGCGTCCAACAGGGTGGGAGCAATCAGCCCCAGCATTTT. This gives the protein CSVQQGGSNQPQHF.